A selection of T cell receptor beta chains follows, all from one sample in a study of lymphopenia after photon versus proton radiotherapy. Sequencing used immunoSEQ multiplex PCR; TCRdb keeps in-frame clones, though not all of them. This sample yields some 44,000 clones, of which over 80% are seen a single time; about 24% belongs to the top ten. The material was peripheral blood, obtained from a patient treated with proton-based radiotherapy. These receptors came from a woman in her seventies with pancreatic cancer. Both conserved end residues are part of each CDR3. D genes are given only for firm matches. Size tells how often a clone was seen (once, few, many) or the class of an expanded clone, and some rows leave it out.

J gene: TRBJ2-3
D gene: NA
V gene: TRBV5-4
clone size: NA
CDR3 protein: CASSLWGLGDTQYF
CDR3 DNA: TGTGCCAGCAGCTTGTGGGGGCTTGGAGATACGCAGTATTTT

J gene: TRBJ2-1
D gene: NA
V gene: TRBV2
clone size: NA
CDR3 protein: CASSGAPRVEQFF
CDR3 DNA: TGTGCCAGCAGCGGCGCGCCGAGGGTTGAGCAGTTCTTC

J gene: TRBJ2-7
D gene: NA
V gene: TRBV6-1
clone size: NA
CDR3 protein: CAISESKQNEQYF
CDR3 DNA: TGTGCCATCAGTGAGTCGAAACAGAACGAGCAGTACTTC

J gene: TRBJ2-7
D gene: TRBD2
V gene: TRBV7-2
clone size: NA
CDR3 protein: CASSPSSGASYEQYF
CDR3 DNA: TGTGCCAGCAGTCCCTCTAGCGGGGCCTCCTACGAGCAGTACTTC

J gene: TRBJ1-1
D gene: NA
V gene: TRBV15
clone size: NA
CDR3 protein: CATSRVEQMNTEAFF
CDR3 DNA: TGTGCCACCAGCAGAGTGGAACAGATGAACACTGAAGCTTTCTTT

J gene: TRBJ1-1
D gene: TRBD1
V gene: TRBV2
clone size: NA
CDR3 protein: CASSRTGINTEAFF
CDR3 DNA: TGTGCCAGCAGTCGGACAGGGATAAACACTGAAGCTTTCTTT

J gene: TRBJ2-7
D gene: NA
V gene: TRBV7-8
clone size: NA
CDR3 protein: CASSPTAYSYEQYF
CDR3 DNA: TGTGCCAGCAGCCCTACAGCGTACTCCTACGAGCAGTACTTC

J gene: TRBJ2-5
D gene: TRBD1
V gene: TRBV5-1
clone size: NA
CDR3 protein: CASSSKGTGETQYF
CDR3 DNA: TGCGCCAGCAGCTCAAAGGGGACAGGAGAGACCCAGTACTTC

J gene: TRBJ1-6
D gene: NA
V gene: TRBV28
clone size: NA
CDR3 protein: CASSRGRMDYSYNSPLHF
CDR3 DNA: TGTGCCAGCAGTCGGGGACGGATGGATTACTCCTATAATTCACCCCTCCACTTT

J gene: TRBJ2-3
D gene: NA
V gene: TRBV11-1
clone size: NA
CDR3 protein: CASTLVAESTDTQYF
CDR3 DNA: TGTGCCAGCACCTTGGTAGCGGAGAGCACAGATACGCAGTATTTT

J gene: TRBJ1-1
D gene: TRBD1
V gene: TRBV29-1
clone size: once
CDR3 protein: CSALQGALNTEAFF
CDR3 DNA: TGCAGCGCCCTACAGGGGGCACTGAACACTGAAGCTTTCTTT

J gene: TRBJ1-1
D gene: NA
V gene: TRBV19
clone size: NA
CDR3 protein: CASSIVGTTNTEAFF
CDR3 DNA: TGTGCCAGTAGTATAGTTGGGACAACGAACACTGAAGCTTTCTTT

J gene: TRBJ2-1
D gene: NA
V gene: TRBV19
clone size: NA
CDR3 protein: CASRSGVADYNEQFF
CDR3 DNA: TGTGCCAGTAGGTCTGGGGTAGCGGATTACAATGAGCAGTTCTTC

J gene: TRBJ1-5
D gene: TRBD1
V gene: TRBV19
clone size: NA
CDR3 protein: CASSKYRGSNQPQHF
CDR3 DNA: TGTGCCAGTAGTAAATACAGGGGGAGCAATCAGCCCCAGCATTTT

J gene: TRBJ2-1
D gene: TRBD2
V gene: TRBV5-1
clone size: NA
CDR3 protein: CASSGGRLAGVNEQFF
CDR3 DNA: TGCGCCAGCAGCGGGGGGAGGCTAGCGGGAGTAAATGAGCAGTTCTTC

J gene: TRBJ1-4
D gene: NA
V gene: TRBV28
clone size: NA
CDR3 protein: CASSRGARTANEKLFF
CDR3 DNA: TGTGCCAGCAGTCGAGGGGCTCGGACAGCTAATGAAAAACTGTTTTTT

J gene: TRBJ2-7
D gene: NA
V gene: TRBV4-2
clone size: once
CDR3 protein: CASSQERDSSYEQYF
CDR3 DNA: TGTGCCAGCAGCCAAGAGAGGGATAGCTCCTACGAGCAGTACTTC

J gene: TRBJ2-2
D gene: NA
V gene: TRBV2
clone size: NA
CDR3 protein: CASSEIAPGTGELFF
CDR3 DNA: TGTGCCAGCAGTGAGATAGCGCCGGGCACCGGGGAGCTGTTTTTT

J gene: TRBJ2-1
D gene: TRBD2
V gene: TRBV5-4
clone size: NA
CDR3 protein: CASSLAVAGRGEQFF
CDR3 DNA: TGTGCCAGCAGCTTGGCGGTAGCGGGGCGGGGTGAGCAGTTCTTC

J gene: TRBJ1-5
D gene: TRBD1
V gene: TRBV5-1
clone size: NA
CDR3 protein: CASSLEGTGGNQPQHF
CDR3 DNA: TGCGCCAGCAGCTTGGAGGGGACAGGGGGCAATCAGCCCCAGCATTTT

J gene: TRBJ2-1
D gene: NA
V gene: TRBV5-1
clone size: NA
CDR3 protein: CASSLAGGLSTYNEQFF
CDR3 DNA: TGCGCCAGCAGCTTGGCCGGGGGGCTGTCCACCTACAATGAGCAGTTCTTC

J gene: TRBJ2-1
D gene: NA
V gene: TRBV7-8
clone size: NA
CDR3 protein: CASRPRLEGNEQFF
CDR3 DNA: TGTGCCAGCAGGCCTCGGCTAGAGGGCAATGAGCAGTTCTTC

J gene: TRBJ1-6
D gene: NA
V gene: TRBV7-2
clone size: NA
CDR3 protein: CASSLAAIGSTPLHF
CDR3 DNA: TGTGCCAGCAGCTTAGCCGCGATAGGGTCCACCCCCCTCCACTTT

J gene: TRBJ2-7
D gene: TRBD2
V gene: TRBV28
clone size: NA
CDR3 protein: CASSEGGTSFFPKQYF
CDR3 DNA: TGTGCCAGCAGTGAAGGAGGGACTAGCTTCTTTCCTAAGCAGTACTTC

J gene: TRBJ2-5
D gene: NA
V gene: TRBV30
clone size: NA
CDR3 protein: CAWSEHWETQYF
CDR3 DNA: TGTGCCTGGAGTGAGCACTGGGAGACCCAGTACTTC

J gene: TRBJ2-1
D gene: TRBD2
V gene: TRBV5-1
clone size: NA
CDR3 protein: CASSLATSGHNEHEQFF
CDR3 DNA: TGCGCCAGCAGCTTGGCGACTAGCGGGCATAATGAGCATGAGCAGTTCTTC

J gene: TRBJ2-7
D gene: NA
V gene: TRBV20-1
clone size: NA
CDR3 protein: CSTGQSYEQYF
CDR3 DNA: TGCAGTACAGGACAGTCCTACGAGCAGTACTTC

J gene: TRBJ2-2
D gene: TRBD2
V gene: TRBV30
clone size: NA
CDR3 protein: CAWSESGSSLSGELFF
CDR3 DNA: TGTGCCTGGAGTGAGAGCGGGAGTAGTTTATCCGGGGAGCTGTTTTTT